This section outlines one TCR beta chain sequence together with its context. Its antigen is still unknown. Measured with immunoSEQ multiplex PCR; TCRdb has only the in-frame clones, and not every one. The data hold over 400,000 clones, with about 91% observed a single time. Stated treatment: about 20 received Ad26.COV2.S at low or high dose, single or two shots; several received placebo; per-sample allocation not given. Vaccine and placebo recipients were sampled on day 63 after the first injection. These data are taken from a study of Ad26.COV2.S vaccination and SARS-CoV-2 variants. Study as a whole: The study gave Ad26.COV2.S intramuscularly, once or twice 56 days apart.

Overall study results and limits: Those who received the vaccine showed greater spike-specific TCR breadth than those given placebo. Reportedly, after vaccination the spike-specific CD8+ and CD4+ T cell responses displayed substantial breadth. Breadth of non-spike TCRs did not differ between vaccinees and placebo recipients.

CDR1 MNHEY and CDR2 SVGAGI come from the germline V gene. The CDR3 covers 13 residues. Trimming cost V 6 bases and J 2 bases, with 10 bases left between them. Sequenced material: peripheral blood, taken in a trial of Ad26.COV2.S vaccine versus placebo. The chain is built from TRBV6-5 and TRBJ1-2; D uncertain. The clonotype comes from a person aged 18-65 years who received the Ad26.COV2.S COVID-19 vaccine or a placebo. The CDR3 coding sequence is TGTGCCAGCAGCGCTGCTGGGAACTATGGCTACACCTTC. Its translation is CASSAAGNYGYTF.